This entry lists 6 T cell receptor beta chains sequenced from one sample in a study of CD8 T cells in ankylosing spondylitis. Via MiXCR, TCRdb re-called the 5' RACE reads, giving one row per CDR3 protein. The sample carries 100,000 or so distinct CDR3 sequences, 9% recorded once. These receptors lack a known antigen. Findings and caveats of the study: One TCR beta motif, made up of fewer than 10 highly homologous variants, appeared characteristic of ankylosing spondylitis blood.

The sample comprised blood, either unsorted or a sorted T cell fraction (not recorded which). These receptors were collected from a male donor with ankylosing spondylitis.

This clonotype was counted a few times. The V call is TRBV6-1, the J call TRBJ1-5, with 7 bases matching TRBD1. CDR3 length: 15 residues. Germline V CDR1 and CDR2: MNHNS, SASEGT. The V and J ends lost 7 bases and 3 bases, in that order; junction bases with no gene match: 9. The DNA for the CDR3 is TGTGCCAGCAAGACGAGGGACAGTGACAATCAGCCCCAGCATTTT. Translation: CASKTRDSDNQPQHF.

The V call is TRBV7-9, the J call TRBJ2-1, with 9 bases lining up with TRBD1. V shed 1 base, J shed 6 bases, and the junction held 4 bases outside the gene matches. Germline V lookup: CDR1 SEHNR, CDR2 FQNEAQ (reference sequence). The CDR3 is 15 residues long. CDR3 nucleotide sequence: TGTGCCAGCAGCTTAGTTTTGGGACAGGGCAATGAGCAGTTCTTC. Protein sequence: CASSLVLGQGNEQFF.

The chain recombines TRBV6-1 with TRBJ1-2; D is undetermined. From germline, CDR1 is MNHNS and CDR2 SASEGT. This CDR3 spans 16 amino acids. Trimming removed 8 bases from V and 2 bases from J, with 21 bases in between. This chain's CDR3 is CASGGINEPPNYGYTF. CDR3 sequence (DNA): TGTGCCAGCGGAGGGATAAACGAACCCCCAAACTATGGCTACACCTTC.

This clonotype was counted a few times. The V call is TRBV12-3 or TRBV12-4, the J call TRBJ2-1; TRBD1 agrees at 9 bases. V dropped 5 bases and J dropped 0; count of bases not matched to a gene: 5. This CDR3 has 16 amino acids. The DNA for the CDR3 is TGTGCCAGCAGTAAGACAGGGGGGTTCTCCTACAATGAGCAGTTCTTC. Protein: CASSKTGGFSYNEQFF.

This clonotype was found many times. This rearrangement joins TRBV11-2 to TRBJ2-5; no definite D call. From germline, CDR1 is SGHAT and CDR2 FQNNGV. The germline V and J ends were trimmed by 0 bases and 2 bases, with 7 bases remaining between them. The CDR3 totals 14 residues. For the CDR3, the DNA is TGTGCCAGCAGCTTAGAGGTGGGGCAAGAGACCCAGTACTTC. Its translation is CASSLEVGQETQYF.

The chain recombines TRBV27 with TRBJ2-1, with 8 bases identical to TRBD1. Looked up from germline, CDR1 is MNHEY and CDR2 is SMNVEV (reference sequence). V lost 5 bases and J lost 7; bases outside the gene matches: 13. The CDR3 totals 16 residues. DNA of the CDR3: TGTGCCAGCAGTCTACAAATTCCGGGACAGGAGAATGAGCAGTTCTTC. Translation: CASSLQIPGQENEQFF.